Reported below is one TCR beta chain. Its antigen is still unknown. Specified treatment: about 20 received Ad26.COV2.S at low or high dose, single or two shots; 5 received placebo; per-sample allocation not given. The samples were gathered on day 63 after the first injection of vaccine or placebo. The repertoire was sequenced with immunoSEQ multiplex PCR; TCRdb's copy has only in-frame clones and lacks some. The table lists roughly 300,000 clones, 85% to 90% of them singletons, with 5% in the top ten. In germline, CDR1 is LNHNV, CDR2 YYDKDF (reference sequence). The CDR3 loop spans 14 amino acids. Trimming removed 0 bases at V and 0 bases at J, with 6 bases between. This record comes from a study of Ad26.COV2.S vaccination and SARS-CoV-2 variants. Looking at the study overall: A COV1001 Ad26.COV2.S trial-arm participant provided the sample. Study-wide results and limits: An underestimation of total T cell responses may have resulted from the TCR breadth and depth analyses. Spike-specific TCR breadth ran higher among vaccine recipients than placebo recipients.

Specimen: peripheral blood, collected in a trial of Ad26.COV2.S vaccine versus placebo. The chain carries TRBV15 and TRBJ2-7; D is unclear. This sequence originates from a person aged 18-65 years who received the Ad26.COV2.S COVID-19 vaccine or a placebo. This CDR3 reads CATSRDHSSYEQYF. CDR3 nucleotides: TGTGCCACCAGCAGAGATCACAGCTCCTACGAGCAGTACTTC.